This T cell receptor (beta chain) was retrieved from a study of T cells expressing NK-cell markers (dated by TCRdb to the early 2020s). With regard to the full study: In sorted CD3+CD56+NKG2C+, CD3+CD56+NKG2C- and CD3+CD56-NKG2C+ T-cell subsets from several donors, TCR beta-chain repertoires were profiled. Among the eight sequenced donors, only one was HCMV-seronegative, while the other seven were HCMV-seropositive. All eight donors whose samples were sequenced were randomly selected healthy volunteers, three of them men and five women. Sequencing of the libraries produced 2 x 150 bp reads on Illumina HiSeq 2000/2500, MiSeq or NextSeq. General study outcomes and caveats: Those dominant clonotypes were again the most abundant among CD3+CD56-NKG2C+ cells in a few donors, at roughly 25-65%. In more than 5 donors, the dominant CD3+CD56+NKG2C+ clonotypes were found to rank among the top 10 CD8+ clonotypes and to make up 1.0-7.0% of CD8+ T cells. It remained unclear whether the expanded NKG2C-expressing T cell clones were specific for HCMV antigens.

To determine HCMV serostatus, a commercial ELISA kit was used to detect HCMV-specific IgG in serum. Peripheral blood mononuclear cells were isolated from blood by Ficoll density gradient centrifugation. Comment on this clonotype: Its antigen is unknown.

TCRdb shows the sequencer as Illumina HiSeq 2000. TCR beta cDNA libraries were made by 5'RACE template switching that added a universal primer site and unique molecular identifiers. cDNA synthesis was primed from the TCR beta constant segment, followed by two successive PCR amplification steps. On the authors' methods: MIGEC was used to demultiplex reads and group the reads by UMI, and MiTCR was used to assemble and quantify clonotypes. Only TCR cDNA sequences supported by at least two reads were kept to exclude erroneous sequences. The tcR package was used for downstream repertoire analysis, and clonotypes were matched between fractions using CDR3 nucleotide sequence together with V segment. VDJmatch was used to annotate antigen specificity against VDJdb, with one amino acid substitution allowed in CDR3. TCRdb reprocessed the reads into one record per CDR3 protein sequence, lacking DNA. The V and J calls were determined by TCRdb, not by the authors. The sample table gives 200,000 to 300,000 distinct CDR3 sequences. Approximately 0.39% of the sample is taken by the ten largest.

Sequencing used blood T cells: a sorted CD56 or NKG2C T cell subset, CD4+ or CD8+ T cells, or bulk PBMC T cells (not recorded which). The clonotype was recovered from a man between 18 and 35 years old in good health. Donor details come from another sample of the same person, matched by shared clones.

The CDR3 has the sequence CASSDRGAGRLKFF. The V gene is TRBV6-1 and the J gene is TRBJ2-1; with no DNA, the TCRdb D assignment of TRBD2 cannot be verified. The CDR3, cysteine through phenylalanine, is 14 amino acids long. Only the protein is on record. CDR1 and CDR2, per the germline V gene, are MNHNS and SASEGT.